This T cell receptor (beta chain) came from a study of blood T cell repertoires in COVID-19. Study background: Sources were T cells, B-cell-depleted T cells, or PBMCs; the material itself was cDNA or gDNA.

As processed by the authors: Amplified reference gene primers provided the basis for estimating nucleated cell counts. Sequencing used immunoSEQ multiplex PCR; TCRdb keeps in-frame clones, though not all of them. V and J calls and clone size are as listed in that table; D and trimming were resolved from the DNA. The sample includes about 420,000 clones, around 90% of them seen just once. V was clipped by 5 bases and J by 0 bases, with 10 bases between them. The CDR3 loop spans 14 amino acids. Germline CDR1 reads SGHRS; CDR2 reads YFSETQ. Seattle's cohort entered during active infection and was followed longitudinally.

The chain uses TRBV5-1 and TRBJ2-3; the D gene is possibly TRBD1 (6 bases). The sample taken for sequencing was peripheral blood. The sequence was collected from a young man with COVID-19, enrolled during active disease. This CDR3 is CASSEGTSTDTQYF. The CDR3 region has the DNA TGCGCCAGCAGTGAAGGGACAAGCACAGATACGCAGTATTTT.